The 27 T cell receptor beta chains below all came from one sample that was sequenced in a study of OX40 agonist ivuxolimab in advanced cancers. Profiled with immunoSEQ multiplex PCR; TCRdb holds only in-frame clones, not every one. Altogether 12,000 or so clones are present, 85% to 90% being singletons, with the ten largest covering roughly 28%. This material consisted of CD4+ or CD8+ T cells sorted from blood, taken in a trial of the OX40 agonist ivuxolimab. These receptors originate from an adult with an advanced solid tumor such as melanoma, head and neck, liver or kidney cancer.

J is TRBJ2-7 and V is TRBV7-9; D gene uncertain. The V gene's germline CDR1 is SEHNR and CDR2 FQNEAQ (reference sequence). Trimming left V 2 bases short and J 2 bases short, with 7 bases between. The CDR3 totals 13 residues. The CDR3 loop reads CASSLQSTYEQYF. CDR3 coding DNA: TGTGCCAGCAGCTTACAGAGTACCTACGAGCAGTACTTC. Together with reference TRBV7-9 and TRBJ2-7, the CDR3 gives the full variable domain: DTGVSQNPRHKITKRGQNVTFRCDPISEHNRLYWYRQTLGQGPEFLTYFQNEAQLEKSRLLSDRFSAERPKGSFSTLEIQRTEQGDSAMYLCASSLQSTYEQYFGPGTRLTVT.

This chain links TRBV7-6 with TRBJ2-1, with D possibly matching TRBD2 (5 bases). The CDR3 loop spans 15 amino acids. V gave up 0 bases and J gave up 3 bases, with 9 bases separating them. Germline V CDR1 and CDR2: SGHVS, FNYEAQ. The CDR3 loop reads CASSLAGSGYNEQFF. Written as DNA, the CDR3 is TGTGCCAGCAGCTTAGCCGGCAGCGGCTACAATGAGCAGTTCTTC. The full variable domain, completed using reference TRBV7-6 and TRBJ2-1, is GAGVSQSPRYKVTKRGQDVALRCDPISGHVSLYWYRQALGQGPEFLTYFNYEAQQDKSGLPNDRFSAERPEGSISTLTIQRTEQRDSAMYRCASSLAGSGYNEQFFGPGTRLTVL.

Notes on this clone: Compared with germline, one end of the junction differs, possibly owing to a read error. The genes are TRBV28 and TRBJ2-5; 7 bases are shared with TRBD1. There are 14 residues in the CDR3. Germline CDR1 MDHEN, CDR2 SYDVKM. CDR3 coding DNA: TGTGCCAACAGTCCGGGACAGCGCCAAGAGACCCAGTACTTC. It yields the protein CANSPGQRQETQYF.

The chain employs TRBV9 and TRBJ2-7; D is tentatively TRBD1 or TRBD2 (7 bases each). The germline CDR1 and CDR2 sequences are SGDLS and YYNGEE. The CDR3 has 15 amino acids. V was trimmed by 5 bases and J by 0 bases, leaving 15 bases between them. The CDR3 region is CASSEGASGSYEQYF. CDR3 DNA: TGTGCCAGCAGTGAGGGGGCTAGCGGCTCCTACGAGCAGTACTTC.

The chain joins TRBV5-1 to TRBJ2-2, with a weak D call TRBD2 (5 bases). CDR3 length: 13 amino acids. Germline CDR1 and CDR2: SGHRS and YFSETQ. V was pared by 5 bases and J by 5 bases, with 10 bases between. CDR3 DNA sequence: TGCGCCAGCAGGACCGAGGGTACCGGGGAGCTGTTTTTT. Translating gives CASRTEGTGELFF.

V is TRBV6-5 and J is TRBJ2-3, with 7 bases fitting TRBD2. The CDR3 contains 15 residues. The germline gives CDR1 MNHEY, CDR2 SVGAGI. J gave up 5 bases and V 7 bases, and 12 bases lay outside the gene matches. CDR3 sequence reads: CASIGLVAGGDTQYF. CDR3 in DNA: TGTGCCAGCATCGGACTAGTGGCTGGTGGAGATACGCAGTATTTT.

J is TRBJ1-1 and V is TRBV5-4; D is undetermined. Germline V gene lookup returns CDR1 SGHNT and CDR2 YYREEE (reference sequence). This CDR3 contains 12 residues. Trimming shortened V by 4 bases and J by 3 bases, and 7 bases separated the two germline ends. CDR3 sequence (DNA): TGTGCCAGCAGCCAGCAGGACACTGAAGCTTTCTTT. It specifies CASSQQDTEAFF.

The CDR3 loop is CASSLERGPLETQYF. DNA for the CDR3: TGTGCCAGCAGCCTGGAGCGGGGGCCTCTAGAGACCCAGTACTTC. This chain uses TRBV5-6 with TRBJ2-5, with 8 nucleotides matching TRBD2. CDR3 length equals 15 residues. V was pared by 4 bases and J by 4 bases, with 9 bases of the junction left unmatched. Germline V lookup: CDR1 SGHDT, CDR2 YYEEEE.

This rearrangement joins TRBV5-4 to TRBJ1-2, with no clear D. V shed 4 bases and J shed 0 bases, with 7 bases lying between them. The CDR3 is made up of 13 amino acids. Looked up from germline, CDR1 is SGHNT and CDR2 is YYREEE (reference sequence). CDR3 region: CASSPAPNYGYTF. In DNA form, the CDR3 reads TGTGCCAGCAGCCCGGCCCCTAACTATGGCTACACCTTC.

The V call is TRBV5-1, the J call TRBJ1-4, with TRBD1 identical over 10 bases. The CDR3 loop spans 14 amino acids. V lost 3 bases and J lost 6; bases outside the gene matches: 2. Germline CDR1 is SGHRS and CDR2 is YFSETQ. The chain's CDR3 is CASSYGQGDEKLFF. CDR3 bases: TGCGCCAGCAGCTATGGACAGGGGGATGAAAAACTGTTTTTT.

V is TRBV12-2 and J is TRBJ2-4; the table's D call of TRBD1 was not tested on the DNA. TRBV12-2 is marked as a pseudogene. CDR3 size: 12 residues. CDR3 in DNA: TGTGCAAGAAACAGAGAGTTGAACATTCAGTACTTC. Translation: CARNRELNIQYF.

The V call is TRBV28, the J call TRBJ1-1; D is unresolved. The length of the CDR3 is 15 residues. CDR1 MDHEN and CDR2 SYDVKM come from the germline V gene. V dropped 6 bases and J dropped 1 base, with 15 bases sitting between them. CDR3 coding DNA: TGTGCCAGCAGGGCCTCTTGGGCAGGGAACACTGAAGCTTTCTTT. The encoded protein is CASRASWAGNTEAFF.

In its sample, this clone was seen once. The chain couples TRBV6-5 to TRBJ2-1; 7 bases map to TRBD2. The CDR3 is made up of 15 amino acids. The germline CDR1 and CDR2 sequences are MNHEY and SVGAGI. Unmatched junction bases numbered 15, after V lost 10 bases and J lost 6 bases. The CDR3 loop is CATKTGTTHRNEQFF. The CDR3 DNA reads TGTGCCACTAAAACCGGGACTACCCACCGCAATGAGCAGTTCTTC.

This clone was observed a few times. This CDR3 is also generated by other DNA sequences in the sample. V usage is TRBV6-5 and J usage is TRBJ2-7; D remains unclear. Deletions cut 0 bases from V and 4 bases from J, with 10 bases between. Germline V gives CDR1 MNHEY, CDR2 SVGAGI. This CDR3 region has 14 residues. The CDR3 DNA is TGTGCCAGCAGTTACTCGTTGGCGCCGTACGAGCAGTACTTC. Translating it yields CASSYSLAPYEQYF.

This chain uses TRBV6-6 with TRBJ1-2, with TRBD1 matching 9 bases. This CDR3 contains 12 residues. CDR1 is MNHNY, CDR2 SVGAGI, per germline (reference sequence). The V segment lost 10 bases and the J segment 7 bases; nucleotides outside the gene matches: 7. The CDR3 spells CATITGGRGYTF. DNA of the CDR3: TGTGCCACAATTACAGGGGGCCGTGGCTACACCTTC.

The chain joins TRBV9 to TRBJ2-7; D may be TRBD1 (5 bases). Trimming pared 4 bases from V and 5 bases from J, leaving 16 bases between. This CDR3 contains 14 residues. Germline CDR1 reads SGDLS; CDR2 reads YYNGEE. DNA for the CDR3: TGTGCCAGCAGCCCCACAACAGGCCCCCACGAGCAGTACTTC. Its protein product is CASSPTTGPHEQYF.

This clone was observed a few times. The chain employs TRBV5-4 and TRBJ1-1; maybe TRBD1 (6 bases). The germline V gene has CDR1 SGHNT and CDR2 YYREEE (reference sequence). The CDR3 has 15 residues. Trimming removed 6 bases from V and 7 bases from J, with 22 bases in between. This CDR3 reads CASTYHPRTANEAFF. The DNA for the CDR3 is TGTGCCAGCACTTACCACCCTAGGACAGCGAATGAAGCTTTCTTT.

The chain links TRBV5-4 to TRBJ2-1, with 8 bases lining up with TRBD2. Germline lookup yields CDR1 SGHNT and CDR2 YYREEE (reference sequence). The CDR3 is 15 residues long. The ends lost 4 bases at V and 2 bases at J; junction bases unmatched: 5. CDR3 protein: CASSLSGVTYNEQFF. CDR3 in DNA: TGTGCCAGCAGCCTTAGCGGGGTTACCTACAATGAGCAGTTCTTC.

This chain's CDR3 is CASRSGRGIYEQYF. CDR3 sequence (DNA): TGTGCCAGCAGGTCTGGACGAGGAATCTACGAGCAGTACTTC. The chain carries TRBV28 and TRBJ2-7; D unresolved. V lost 6 bases and J 3 bases, leaving 15 bases between the germline ends. CDR1 is MDHEN, CDR2 SYDVKM, per germline. The length of the CDR3 is 14 residues.

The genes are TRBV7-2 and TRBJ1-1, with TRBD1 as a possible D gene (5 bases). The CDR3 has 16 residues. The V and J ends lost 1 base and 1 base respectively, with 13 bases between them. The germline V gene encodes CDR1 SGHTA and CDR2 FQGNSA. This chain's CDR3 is CASSLDGGYENTEAFF. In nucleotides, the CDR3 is TGTGCCAGCAGCTTAGATGGGGGTTACGAGAACACTGAAGCTTTCTTT.

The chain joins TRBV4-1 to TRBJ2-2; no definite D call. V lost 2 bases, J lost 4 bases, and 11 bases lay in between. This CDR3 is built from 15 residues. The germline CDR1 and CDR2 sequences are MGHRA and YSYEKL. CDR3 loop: CASSQSGGSTGELFF. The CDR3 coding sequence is TGCGCCAGCAGCCAATCCGGTGGGTCCACCGGGGAGCTGTTTTTT.

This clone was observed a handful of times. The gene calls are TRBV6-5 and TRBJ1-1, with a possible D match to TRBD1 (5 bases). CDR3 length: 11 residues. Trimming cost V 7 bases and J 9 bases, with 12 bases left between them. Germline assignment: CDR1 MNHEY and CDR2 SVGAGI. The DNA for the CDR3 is TGTGCCAGCACCCAGAGGGGTAAAGCTTTCTTT. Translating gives CASTQRGKAFF.

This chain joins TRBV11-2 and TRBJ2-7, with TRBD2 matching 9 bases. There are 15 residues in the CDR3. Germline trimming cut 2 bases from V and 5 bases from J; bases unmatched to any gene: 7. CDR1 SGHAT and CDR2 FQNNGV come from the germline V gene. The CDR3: CASSLSAGGPDEQYF. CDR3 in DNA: TGTGCCAGCAGCTTATCTGCGGGAGGGCCTGACGAGCAGTACTTC.

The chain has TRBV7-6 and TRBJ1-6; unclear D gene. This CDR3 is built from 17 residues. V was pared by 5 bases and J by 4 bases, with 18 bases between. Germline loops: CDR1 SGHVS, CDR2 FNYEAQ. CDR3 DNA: TGTGCCAGCAGCCGAATTCTCACCCCAGATTATAATTCACCCCTCCACTTT. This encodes CASSRILTPDYNSPLHF. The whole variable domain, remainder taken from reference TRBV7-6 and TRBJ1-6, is GAGVSQSPRYKVTKRGQDVALRCDPISGHVSLYWYRQALGQGPEFLTYFNYEAQQDKSGLPNDRFSAERPEGSISTLTIQRTEQRDSAMYRCASSRILTPDYNSPLHFGNGTRLTVT.

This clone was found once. CDR3 region: CASSGLGREQFF. The CDR3 DNA reads as TGTGCCAGCAGCGGGCTCGGTAGAGAGCAGTTCTTC. The chain employs TRBV5-4 and TRBJ2-1; D remains unclear. The V end lost 4 bases, the J end lost 10 bases, and 12 bases lay between the germline ends. Per germline, CDR1 SGHNT and CDR2 YYREEE (reference sequence). This CDR3 is built from 12 residues.

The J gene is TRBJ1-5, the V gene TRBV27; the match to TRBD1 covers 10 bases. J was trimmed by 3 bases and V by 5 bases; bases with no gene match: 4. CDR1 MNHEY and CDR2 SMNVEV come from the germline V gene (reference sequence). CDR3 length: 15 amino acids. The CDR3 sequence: CASSAGTGANQPQHF. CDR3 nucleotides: TGTGCCAGCAGTGCCGGGACAGGGGCCAATCAGCCCCAGCATTTT.

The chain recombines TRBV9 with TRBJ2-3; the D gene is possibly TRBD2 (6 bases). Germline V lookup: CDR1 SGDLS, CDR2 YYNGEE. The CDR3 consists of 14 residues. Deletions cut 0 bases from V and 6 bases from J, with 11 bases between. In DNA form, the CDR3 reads TGTGCCAGCAGCGTAGAAGGTCTAGCGGATACGCAGTATTTT. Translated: CASSVEGLADTQYF.